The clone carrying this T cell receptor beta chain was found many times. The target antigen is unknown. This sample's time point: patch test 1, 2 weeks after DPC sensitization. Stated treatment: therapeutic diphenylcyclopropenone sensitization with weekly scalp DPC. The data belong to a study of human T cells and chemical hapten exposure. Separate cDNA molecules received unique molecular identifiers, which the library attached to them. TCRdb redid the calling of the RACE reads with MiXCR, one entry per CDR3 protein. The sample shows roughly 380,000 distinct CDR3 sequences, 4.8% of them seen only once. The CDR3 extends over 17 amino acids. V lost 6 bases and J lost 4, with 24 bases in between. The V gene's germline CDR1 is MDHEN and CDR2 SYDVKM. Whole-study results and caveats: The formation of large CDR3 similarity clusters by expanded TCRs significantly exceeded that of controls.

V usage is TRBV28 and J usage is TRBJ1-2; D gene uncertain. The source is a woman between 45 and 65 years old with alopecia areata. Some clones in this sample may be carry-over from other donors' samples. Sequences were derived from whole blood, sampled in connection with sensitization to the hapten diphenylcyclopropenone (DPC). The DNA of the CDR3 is TGTGCCAGCAGCAAGAATTGGTCCGGGCCGGACGGCTATGGCTACACCTTC. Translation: CASSKNWSGPDGYGYTF.